This is a list of T cell receptor beta chains from one sample in a study of human T cells and chemical hapten exposure. TCRdb recomputed calls from the RACE reads with MiXCR, one row per CDR3 protein. The data contain 70,000 or so distinct CDR3 sequences, approximately 12% of them singletons. Source: whole blood, taken in connection with sensitization to the hapten diphenylcyclopropenone (DPC). The source of these receptors is a woman between 45 and 65 years old with alopecia areata. Some clones in this sample may be carry-over from other donors' samples. Both conserved end residues are part of each CDR3. The order of the fields is D gene, J gene, clone size, V gene, CDR3 protein, CDR3 DNA. The D gene is left open where the match is weak. Where a row states a size, it is once, few, many or the class of an expanded clone; other rows omit it.

D gene: .; J gene: TRBJ2-1; clone size: .; V gene: TRBV24-1; CDR3 protein: CATSDFNNEQFF; CDR3 DNA: TGTGCCACCAGTGATTTCAACAATGAGCAGTTCTTC
D gene: TRBD2; J gene: TRBJ2-1; clone size: many; V gene: TRBV7-6; CDR3 protein: CASSQSGGRSYNEQFF; CDR3 DNA: TGTGCCAGCAGCCAGAGCGGGGGTCGATCCTACAATGAGCAGTTCTTC
D gene: .; J gene: TRBJ2-7; clone size: many; V gene: TRBV28; CDR3 protein: CASSLLAKYEQYF; CDR3 DNA: TGTGCCAGCAGTTTACTGGCGAAGTACGAGCAGTACTTC
D gene: .; J gene: TRBJ2-7; clone size: few; V gene: TRBV5-6; CDR3 protein: CASSLTRIRSYEQYF; CDR3 DNA: TGTGCCAGCAGCCTAACGAGGATCCGGTCCTACGAGCAGTACTTC
D gene: .; J gene: TRBJ2-5; clone size: .; V gene: TRBV5-1; CDR3 protein: CASTDPGSQTQYF; CDR3 DNA: TGCGCCAGCACCGACCCAGGGTCTCAGACCCAGTACTTC
D gene: .; J gene: TRBJ1-4; clone size: many; V gene: TRBV5-1; CDR3 protein: CASFHGSSTNEKLFF; CDR3 DNA: TGCGCCAGCTTTCATGGGTCCTCAACTAATGAAAAACTGTTTTTT
D gene: .; J gene: TRBJ1-1; clone size: many; V gene: TRBV6-2/TRBV6-3; CDR3 protein: CASTNNVNTEAFF; CDR3 DNA: TGTGCCAGCACCAACAACGTGAACACTGAAGCTTTCTTT
D gene: .; J gene: TRBJ2-7; clone size: many; V gene: TRBV6-2/TRBV6-3; CDR3 protein: CASSPGHLSSYEQYF; CDR3 DNA: TGTGCCAGCAGTCCGGGACACCTTAGCTCCTACGAGCAGTACTTC
D gene: TRBD1; J gene: TRBJ2-2; clone size: .; V gene: TRBV5-4; CDR3 protein: CASSRQGINTGELFF; CDR3 DNA: TGTGCCAGCAGCCGACAGGGAATCAACACCGGGGAGCTGTTTTTT
D gene: TRBD2; J gene: TRBJ2-2; clone size: many; V gene: TRBV24-1; CDR3 protein: CATSVVAGGVNTGELFF; CDR3 DNA: TGTGCCACCAGTGTGGTAGCGGGAGGGGTGAACACCGGGGAGCTGTTTTTT
D gene: .; J gene: TRBJ2-1; clone size: .; V gene: TRBV5-1; CDR3 protein: CATSVGKDNEQFF; CDR3 DNA: TGCGCCACCTCCGTGGGAAAAGACAATGAGCAGTTCTTC
D gene: .; J gene: TRBJ2-1; clone size: few; V gene: TRBV4-1; CDR3 protein: CASSLSEGFDEQFF; CDR3 DNA: TGCGCCAGCAGCCTTTCCGAAGGGTTCGATGAGCAGTTCTTC
D gene: TRBD1; J gene: TRBJ2-3; clone size: many; V gene: TRBV28; CDR3 protein: CATRDSSSTDTQYF; CDR3 DNA: TGTGCCACCCGGGACAGCTCTAGCACAGATACGCAGTATTTT
D gene: TRBD1; J gene: TRBJ2-3; clone size: .; V gene: TRBV5-1; CDR3 protein: CASSLGQGVTDTQYF; CDR3 DNA: TGCGCCAGCAGCTTGGGACAGGGGGTGACAGATACGCAGTATTTT
D gene: .; J gene: TRBJ1-3; clone size: many; V gene: TRBV28; CDR3 protein: CASSPEATGNTIYF; CDR3 DNA: TGTGCCAGCAGCCCCGAGGCAACTGGAAACACCATATATTTT
D gene: .; J gene: TRBJ1-1; clone size: many; V gene: TRBV20-1; CDR3 protein: CSAPVQNTEAFF; CDR3 DNA: TGCAGTGCTCCTGTCCAGAACACTGAAGCTTTCTTT
D gene: .; J gene: TRBJ2-7; clone size: many; V gene: TRBV29-1; CDR3 protein: CSVERGYEQYF; CDR3 DNA: TGCAGCGTTGAACGGGGTTACGAGCAGTACTTC
D gene: .; J gene: TRBJ1-1; clone size: many; V gene: TRBV11-3; CDR3 protein: CASSSGPGMKAFF; CDR3 DNA: TGTGCCAGCAGCTCGGGACCGGGGATGAAAGCTTTCTTT
D gene: TRBD1; J gene: TRBJ1-2; clone size: .; V gene: TRBV28; CDR3 protein: CASSGTGALNYGYTF; CDR3 DNA: TGTGCCAGCAGCGGGACAGGGGCCCTTAACTATGGCTACACCTTC
D gene: TRBD2; J gene: TRBJ2-3; clone size: many; V gene: TRBV28; CDR3 protein: CASSLQLAGDYTQYF; CDR3 DNA: TGTGCCAGCAGTTTACAGCTAGCGGGTGATTATACGCAGTATTTT
D gene: TRBD2; J gene: TRBJ2-3; clone size: many; V gene: TRBV18; CDR3 protein: CASSPRSRGGTDTQYF; CDR3 DNA: TGTGCCAGCTCACCCCGGTCGCGGGGGGGCACAGATACGCAGTATTTT
D gene: TRBD1; J gene: TRBJ2-5; clone size: few; V gene: TRBV6-2/TRBV6-3; CDR3 protein: CASRPRDSQETQYF; CDR3 DNA: TGTGCCAGCAGACCCCGGGACAGCCAAGAGACCCAGTACTTC
D gene: .; J gene: TRBJ1-4; clone size: many; V gene: TRBV4-3; CDR3 protein: CASSQAPEGSNEKLFF; CDR3 DNA: TGCGCCAGCAGCCAGGCGCCGGAAGGGTCTAATGAAAAACTGTTTTTT
D gene: TRBD1; J gene: TRBJ2-6; clone size: .; V gene: TRBV20-1; CDR3 protein: CSAGTGSAGANVLTF; CDR3 DNA: TGCAGTGCCGGGACAGGGTCTGCTGGGGCCAACGTCCTGACTTTC
D gene: .; J gene: TRBJ2-2; clone size: .; V gene: TRBV29-1; CDR3 protein: CSVARGTGELFF; CDR3 DNA: TGCAGCGTTGCCCGGGGCACCGGGGAGCTGTTTTTT
D gene: TRBD1; J gene: TRBJ1-4; clone size: .; V gene: TRBV28; CDR3 protein: CASSLGTGGIEKLFF; CDR3 DNA: TGTGCCAGCAGTTTAGGGACAGGGGGCATTGAAAAACTGTTTTTT
D gene: TRBD1; J gene: TRBJ1-1; clone size: many; V gene: TRBV20-1; CDR3 protein: CSARETGGNSLEAFF; CDR3 DNA: TGCAGTGCTAGAGAAACAGGGGGGAACTCTCTTGAAGCTTTCTTT
D gene: .; J gene: TRBJ2-7; clone size: few; V gene: TRBV11-2; CDR3 protein: CASSLTKEQYF; CDR3 DNA: TGTGCCAGCAGCCTAACAAAGGAGCAGTACTTC
D gene: .; J gene: TRBJ1-1; clone size: .; V gene: TRBV29-1; CDR3 protein: CSACKAAENTEAFF; CDR3 DNA: TGCAGCGCTTGTAAGGCAGCTGAGAACACTGAAGCTTTCTTT
D gene: TRBD1; J gene: TRBJ1-2; clone size: .; V gene: TRBV11-2; CDR3 protein: CASSNRAGTVYGYTF; CDR3 DNA: TGTGCCAGCAGCAACCGAGCCGGGACAGTATATGGCTACACCTTC
D gene: .; J gene: TRBJ1-2; clone size: many; V gene: TRBV11-1; CDR3 protein: CASSFDGYYGYTF; CDR3 DNA: TGTGCCAGCAGCTTCGACGGATACTATGGCTACACCTTC
D gene: .; J gene: TRBJ2-5; clone size: many; V gene: TRBV7-9; CDR3 protein: CASIPQSGGRETQYF; CDR3 DNA: TGTGCCAGCATCCCTCAATCGGGGGGCCGTGAGACCCAGTACTTC
D gene: .; J gene: TRBJ1-6; clone size: many; V gene: TRBV19; CDR3 protein: CASSTWSSYNSPLHF; CDR3 DNA: TGTGCCAGTAGTACCTGGAGCTCCTATAATTCACCCCTCCACTTT
D gene: .; J gene: TRBJ1-1; clone size: .; V gene: TRBV10-3; CDR3 protein: CAITREAGAGTEAFF; CDR3 DNA: TGTGCCATCACCCGGGAGGCAGGGGCGGGGACTGAAGCTTTCTTT
D gene: TRBD1; J gene: TRBJ1-1; clone size: many; V gene: TRBV3-1; CDR3 protein: CASSPRDSHTLAAEAFF; CDR3 DNA: TGTGCCAGCAGCCCGCGGGACAGTCATACTTTGGCGGCGGAAGCTTTCTTT
D gene: .; J gene: TRBJ1-3; clone size: .; V gene: TRBV6-6; CDR3 protein: CASWPDGYSGNTIYF; CDR3 DNA: TGTGCCAGCTGGCCGGACGGTTACTCTGGAAACACCATATATTTT
D gene: TRBD1; J gene: TRBJ2-3; clone size: few; V gene: TRBV6-2/TRBV6-3; CDR3 protein: CAIRDSSTDTQYF; CDR3 DNA: TGTGCCATCCGGGACAGCAGCACAGATACGCAGTATTTT
D gene: .; J gene: TRBJ2-7; clone size: .; V gene: TRBV5-1; CDR3 protein: CASSWAESRDEQYF; CDR3 DNA: TGCGCCAGCAGCTGGGCGGAAAGTCGCGACGAGCAGTACTTC
D gene: TRBD2; J gene: TRBJ2-1; clone size: many; V gene: TRBV20-1; CDR3 protein: CSARSLSGVRQIDEQFF; CDR3 DNA: TGCAGTGCTAGATCCCTTAGCGGGGTCCGCCAAATCGATGAGCAGTTCTTC
D gene: TRBD2; J gene: TRBJ2-1; clone size: many; V gene: TRBV14; CDR3 protein: CASSLKRGGSYNEQFF; CDR3 DNA: TGTGCCAGCAGCCTGAAGCGGGGGGGTTCCTACAATGAGCAGTTCTTC
D gene: TRBD1; J gene: TRBJ2-3; clone size: many; V gene: TRBV3-1; CDR3 protein: CASSHQGGTDTQYF; CDR3 DNA: TGTGCCAGCAGCCACCAGGGGGGCACAGATACGCAGTATTTT
D gene: .; J gene: TRBJ2-3; clone size: many; V gene: TRBV28; CDR3 protein: CASSSGGRTDTQYF; CDR3 DNA: TGTGCCAGCAGTTCTGGGGGGCGAACAGATACGCAGTATTTT
D gene: TRBD2; J gene: TRBJ2-2; clone size: .; V gene: TRBV7-3; CDR3 protein: CASEAGPNTGELFF; CDR3 DNA: TGTGCCAGTGAAGCGGGACCGAACACCGGGGAGCTGTTTTTT
D gene: .; J gene: TRBJ1-2; clone size: .; V gene: TRBV9; CDR3 protein: CASSKYGYTF; CDR3 DNA: TGTGCCAGCAGCAAATATGGCTACACCTTC
D gene: .; J gene: TRBJ2-1; clone size: many; V gene: TRBV6-4; CDR3 protein: CASSDLVSSSYNEQFF; CDR3 DNA: TGTGCCAGCAGTGACTTAGTCTCGAGCTCCTACAATGAGCAGTTCTTC
D gene: TRBD1; J gene: TRBJ1-4; clone size: .; V gene: TRBV12-3/TRBV12-4; CDR3 protein: CASIRQGAGEKLFF; CDR3 DNA: TGTGCCAGCATTCGCCAGGGGGCTGGAGAAAAACTGTTTTTT
D gene: .; J gene: TRBJ2-5; clone size: .; V gene: TRBV20-1; CDR3 protein: CSARDVWQGETQYF; CDR3 DNA: TGCAGTGCTAGAGATGTATGGCAGGGAGAGACCCAGTACTTC
D gene: .; J gene: TRBJ1-5; clone size: few; V gene: TRBV28; CDR3 protein: CASSRSNQPQHF; CDR3 DNA: TGTGCCAGCTCCCGCAGCAATCAGCCCCAGCATTTT
D gene: .; J gene: TRBJ1-1; clone size: many; V gene: TRBV6-6; CDR3 protein: CASSPSENTEAFF; CDR3 DNA: TGTGCCAGCAGTCCTTCAGAGAACACTGAAGCTTTCTTT
D gene: .; J gene: TRBJ1-2; clone size: many; V gene: TRBV28; CDR3 protein: CASSFTGRGPYGYTF; CDR3 DNA: TGTGCCAGCAGTTTCACGGGGCGCGGGCCCTATGGCTACACCTTC
D gene: .; J gene: TRBJ1-1; clone size: .; V gene: TRBV7-3; CDR3 protein: CASSPSGYTEAFF; CDR3 DNA: TGTGCCAGCAGCCCCAGTGGGTACACTGAAGCTTTCTTT
D gene: TRBD1; J gene: TRBJ2-7; clone size: many; V gene: TRBV7-2; CDR3 protein: CASSTGTERQYF; CDR3 DNA: TGTGCCAGCAGCACCGGGACAGAGCGGCAGTACTTC
D gene: TRBD2; J gene: TRBJ2-1; clone size: many; V gene: TRBV7-9; CDR3 protein: CASSPPSLAGGPNEQFF; CDR3 DNA: TGTGCCAGCAGCCCGCCGAGCCTAGCGGGAGGTCCCAATGAGCAGTTCTTC
D gene: TRBD1; J gene: TRBJ1-5; clone size: many; V gene: TRBV6-1; CDR3 protein: CASSHSRDRVKAQHF; CDR3 DNA: TGTGCCAGCAGTCATTCCCGGGACAGGGTCAAGGCCCAGCATTTT
D gene: TRBD1; J gene: TRBJ2-3; clone size: few; V gene: TRBV19; CDR3 protein: CASSIGQGRTDTQYF; CDR3 DNA: TGTGCCAGTAGTATTGGACAGGGGCGGACAGATACGCAGTATTTT
D gene: TRBD1; J gene: TRBJ1-6; clone size: few; V gene: TRBV18; CDR3 protein: CASSPRDSENSPLHF; CDR3 DNA: TGTGCCAGCTCACCACGGGACAGCGAAAATTCACCCCTCCACTTT
D gene: TRBD2; J gene: TRBJ2-5; clone size: many; V gene: TRBV18; CDR3 protein: CASSQLAGADETQYF; CDR3 DNA: TGTGCCAGCTCACAACTAGCGGGAGCTGACGAGACCCAGTACTTC
D gene: .; J gene: TRBJ1-6; clone size: many; V gene: TRBV18; CDR3 protein: CASSPATDSPLHF; CDR3 DNA: TGTGCCAGCTCACCGGCTACGGATTCACCCCTCCACTTT
D gene: TRBD2; J gene: TRBJ2-1; clone size: many; V gene: TRBV5-1; CDR3 protein: CASSLIAGSYNEQFF; CDR3 DNA: TGCGCCAGCAGCTTAATAGCGGGCTCCTACAATGAGCAGTTCTTC
D gene: .; J gene: TRBJ1-2; clone size: many; V gene: TRBV6-2/TRBV6-3; CDR3 protein: CASSYPRTVPPGYTF; CDR3 DNA: TGTGCCAGCAGTTACCCCCGGACCGTACCCCCCGGCTACACCTTC